This T cell receptor beta chain was sequenced in a study of chemoradiotherapy in HPV16-positive cancers. Study in general: Candidate HPV-specific T-cell clones and common TCR motifs came from functional assays in a couple of HPV16-positive patients.

Regarding this clone: What it binds is unknown.

This CDR3 is built from 18 residues. The germline CDR1 and CDR2 sequences are SGHVS and FQNEAQ. V was clipped by 1 base and J by 0 bases, with 16 bases between them. Samples were taken several times over chemoradiotherapy. Findings and caveats of the study: For HPV16-positive patients, expanding HPV-responsive T cells associated with longer recurrence-free survival. Candidate HPV-specific clones and E7-related TCR motifs grew in tumor during treatment.

Repertoires were generated with immunoSEQ multiplex PCR, while TCRdb's copy carries only in-frame clones and drops some. This sample carries about 3,000 clones, around 84% of them seen once, and the ten largest clones take more than 5.5%. This TCR was recovered from a human donor with HPV-associated anogenital cancer. This sequence joins TRBV7-8 and TRBJ1-5; D perhaps matches TRBD1 (5 bases). This sample comprised tumor tissue, obtained from a patient who underwent chemoradiotherapy. The CDR3 DNA is TGTGCCAGCAGCTTAGACGGCGCGGGGGGGTATAGCAATCAGCCCCAGCATTTT. Translating it yields CASSLDGAGGYSNQPQHF.